A single sample gave rise to the 21 T cell receptor beta chains below, sequenced in a study of regulatory and conventional T cells in RAG deficiency. The sorted regulatory T cells were CD4+, CD25-high and CD127-low, with genomic DNA sequenced. The protocol was immunoSEQ multiplex PCR, while the TCRdb copy is restricted to in-frame clones and leaves out a portion. The profile shows tens of thousands of clones, around nine tenths of them singletons. These same data were also listed under a study on regulatory T cells. Turning to that study: Primers: 52 TRBV forward and 13 TRBJ reverse.

Sequenced: Tregs sorted from blood. Source of these receptors: a human donor in good health.

The chain is built from TRBV6-6 and TRBJ2-7; 13 nucleotides match TRBD2. Germline CDR1 and CDR2: MNHNY and SVGAGI (reference sequence). CDR3 length: 16 residues. V shed 6 bases, J shed 1 base, and the junction held 6 bases outside the gene matches. DNA for the CDR3: TGTGCCAGCAGCCGAGGACTAGCGGGGGCGTCCTACGAGCAGTACTTC. It encodes CASSRGLAGASYEQYF.

The V and J genes are TRBV15 and TRBJ2-2; possibly TRBD1 or TRBD2 for D (5 bases each). V was clipped by 7 bases and J by 0 bases, with 9 bases between them. Germline V gene data show CDR1 as LNHNV and CDR2 as YYDKDF (reference sequence). This CDR3 region has 14 residues. The CDR3 region is CATTGTTNTGELFF. The CDR3, as DNA: TGTGCCACCACCGGGACCACGAACACCGGGGAGCTGTTTTTT.

The V and J genes are TRBV7-9 and TRBJ2-1, with 14 nucleotides matching TRBD2. V was clipped by 5 bases and J by 7 bases; unmatched bases: 10. Germline CDR1 SEHNR, CDR2 FQNEAQ (reference sequence). The length of the CDR3 is 17 residues. The CDR3 loop reads CASSPNRLAGGQNEQFF. CDR3 coding DNA: TGTGCCAGCAGCCCCAACCGACTAGCGGGGGGGCAGAATGAGCAGTTCTTC. Variable domain in full (rest from reference TRBV7-9 and TRBJ2-1): DTGVSQNPRHKITKRGQNVTFRCDPISEHNRLYWYRQTLGQGPEFLTYFQNEAQLEKSRLLSDRFSAERPKGSFSTLEIQRTEQGDSAMYLCASSPNRLAGGQNEQFFGPGTRLTVL.

This chain joins TRBV7-8 and TRBJ2-7, with 9 bases aligning to TRBD1. This CDR3 spans 15 amino acids. Germline V gene sequence: CDR1 SGHVS, CDR2 FQNEAQ. J lost 4 bases, V lost 1 base, and 5 bases had no gene match. As DNA, the CDR3 is TGTGCCAGCAGCTTAGGTACAGGGGGCTCTTACGAGCAGTACTTC. This codes for CASSLGTGGSYEQYF.

The chain carries TRBV7-6 and TRBJ2-1, with D unresolved. The CDR3 covers 13 residues. The germline CDR1 and CDR2 sequences are SGHVS and FNYEAQ. Between the trimmed V and J ends, which lost 0 bases and 8 bases, there was a span of 8 bases. CDR3 DNA sequence: TGTGCCAGCAGCTTAGCGTTACGTGATGAGCAGTTCTTC. Its translation: CASSLALRDEQFF.

This sequence joins TRBV6-5 and TRBJ1-2; D gene ambiguous. The length of the CDR3 is 13 residues. V was clipped by 2 bases and J by 7 bases, with 11 bases between them. Germline CDR1 and CDR2: MNHEY and SVGAGI. The CDR3 sequence is CASSYGLAAGYTF. CDR3 nucleotide sequence: TGTGCCAGCAGTTACGGGCTCGCGGCTGGCTACACCTTC.

This chain links TRBV11-2 with TRBJ2-1; D is unresolved. The CDR3 sequence is 11 residues long. V lost 2 bases and J lost 7, with 3 bases in between. Germline CDR1 SGHAT, CDR2 FQNNGV. DNA of the CDR3: TGTGCCAGCAGCTTAATGAATGAGCAGTTCTTC. Its translation is CASSLMNEQFF.

V usage is TRBV11-3 and J usage is TRBJ2-5, with TRBD1 matching over 8 bases. J was trimmed by 4 bases and V by 5 bases; bases with no gene match: 3. Germline assignment: CDR1 SGHNT and CDR2 YENEEA. The CDR3 runs 13 residues. The CDR3 spells CASSRGTGETQYF. CDR3 nucleotide sequence: TGTGCCAGCAGCCGAGGGACAGGAGAGACCCAGTACTTC.

The chain employs TRBV6-5 and TRBJ1-2, with TRBD1 identical over 8 bases. There are 15 residues in the CDR3. Trimming took 8 bases from V and 4 from J; bases not matched to a gene: 12. Germline CDR1 is MNHEY and CDR2 is SVGAGI. CDR3 loop: CASVSRTGFFYGYTF. For the CDR3, the DNA is TGTGCCAGCGTGTCCCGGACAGGGTTTTTCTATGGCTACACCTTC.

V gene TRBV5-4 combines with J gene TRBJ2-4; 7 bases match TRBD2. The J segment lost 1 base and the V segment lost 5 bases, leaving 6 bases of the junction unmatched. This CDR3 has 15 residues. Germline loops: CDR1 SGHNT, CDR2 YYREEE (reference sequence). The CDR3 sequence is CASSLPGGAKNIQYF. In DNA, the CDR3 is TGTGCCAGCAGTTTGCCCGGGGGGGCCAAAAACATTCAGTACTTC.

The chain is built from TRBV5-1 and TRBJ2-3; TRBD2 matches at 10 bases. There are 16 residues in the CDR3. CDR1 SGHRS and CDR2 YFSETQ come from the germline V gene. V lost 2 bases and J lost 2; bases outside the gene matches: 5. The CDR3 DNA follows: TGCGCCAGCAGCTTAGCGGGGGGGCCCGTCACAGATACGCAGTATTTT. Encoded protein: CASSLAGGPVTDTQYF.

The chain joins TRBV5-6 to TRBJ1-1; TRBD1 is a possible D gene (6 bases). Looked up from germline, CDR1 is SGHDT and CDR2 is YYEEEE. The CDR3 contains 15 residues. With 4 bases removed from V and 4 bases from J, the gap between germline ends came to 17 bases. The CDR3 loop is CASSQIWAGATEAFF. For the CDR3, the DNA is TGTGCCAGCAGCCAAATATGGGCAGGGGCCACTGAAGCTTTCTTT. The entire variable domain, with the rest obtained from reference TRBV5-6 and TRBJ1-1, is as follows: DAGVTQSPTHLIKTRGQQVTLRCSPKSGHDTVSWYQQALGQGPQFIFQYYEEEERQRGNFPDRFSGHQFPNYSSELNVNALLLGDSALYLCASSQIWAGATEAFFGQGTRLTVV.

The V and J genes are TRBV6-6 and TRBJ1-5; D is unclear. CDR3 size: 13 residues. Germline-derived CDR1 and CDR2 are MNHNY and SVGAGI (reference sequence). With 0 bases removed from V and 6 bases from J, the gap between germline ends came to 6 bases. The CDR3 is CASSYSGVQPQHF. In DNA form, the CDR3 reads TGTGCCAGCAGTTACTCGGGAGTTCAGCCCCAGCATTTT.

The rearrangement joins TRBV10-3 to TRBJ1-2; 7 bases map to TRBD1. Trimming cost V 6 bases and J 3 bases; bases outside gene matches: 1. The CDR3 covers 12 residues. In germline, CDR1 is ENHRY, CDR2 SYGVKD. CDR3: CAIRDRDYGYTF. In DNA, the CDR3 is TGTGCCATCAGAGACAGGGACTATGGCTACACCTTC.

V is TRBV2 and J is TRBJ1-5; 7 bases agree with TRBD1. After removal of 6 bases from V and 4 bases from J, the junction contained 6 bases not matched to a gene. The germline gives CDR1 SNHLY, CDR2 FYNNEI. The CDR3 loop spans 14 amino acids. The CDR3 here is CASRELQGNQPQHF. CDR3 nucleotide sequence: TGTGCCAGCAGGGAGCTACAGGGGAATCAGCCCCAGCATTTT.

The V and J genes are TRBV6-1 and TRBJ2-2; D ambiguous. The germline V gene has CDR1 MNHNS and CDR2 SASEGT. V was cut by 6 bases and J by 6 bases, with 5 bases left in between. This CDR3 is 11 amino acids long. CDR3 sequence reads: CASSQAGELFF. For the CDR3, the DNA is TGTGCCAGCAGCCAAGCCGGGGAGCTGTTTTTT.

The chain has TRBV10-3 and TRBJ1-1; 7 positions match TRBD1. The CDR3 runs 12 residues. V dropped 6 bases and J dropped 7; count of bases not matched to a gene: 5. Germline CDR1 reads ENHRY; CDR2 reads SYGVKD. Here the CDR3 reads CAIRPGQSEAFF. The CDR3 nucleotides are TGTGCCATCAGACCGGGACAGAGTGAAGCTTTCTTT.

This clone has only one observation. The chain is built from TRBV18 and TRBJ2-7; no definite D call. V was shortened by 6 bases and J by 5 bases, with 14 bases between the two germline ends. Germline CDR1 is KGHSH and CDR2 is LQKENI. The length of the CDR3 is 13 residues. The CDR3 bases are TGTGCCAGCTCCACGGGTCTGTGGGACGAGCAGTACTTC. It is translated as CASSTGLWDEQYF.

This chain joins TRBV19 and TRBJ2-2, with 7 bases matching TRBD1. V lost 7 bases, J lost 2 bases, and 19 bases stayed unmatched. The CDR3 runs 19 residues. Germline CDR1 LNHDA, CDR2 SQIVND (reference sequence). The CDR3 reads CASMQTWEPGQINTGELFF. CDR3 DNA sequence: TGTGCCAGTATGCAGACCTGGGAACCGGGACAGATTAACACCGGGGAGCTGTTTTTT.

V gene TRBV28 combines with J gene TRBJ1-2, with TRBD1 identical over 7 bases. The CDR3 is made up of 15 amino acids. Germline V gene sequence: CDR1 MDHEN, CDR2 SYDVKM. The V gene end was trimmed by 6 bases and the J gene end by 6 bases; junction bases not matched to a gene: 13. As DNA, the CDR3 is TGTGCCAGCAGAAATAATGGGGCAGGGGGAGATGGCTACACCTTC. Translating it yields CASRNNGAGGDGYTF.

The chain combines TRBV6-5 with TRBJ1-2; weak D call: TRBD1 (6 bases). The germline V and J ends were trimmed by 6 bases and 7 bases, with 9 bases remaining between them. The CDR3 consists of 11 residues. Looked up from germline, CDR1 is MNHEY and CDR2 is SVGAGI. The CDR3 spells CASRTGGGYTF. CDR3 bases: TGTGCCAGCAGGACAGGCGGTGGCTACACCTTC.